The T cell receptor (beta chain) under discussion was sequenced for a study of cytomegalovirus exposure and HLA in healthy donors. Points from the study as a whole: In a later analysis, TCR beta V- and J-gene trimming showed a link to a missense DCLRE1C variant. In a later analysis, an Asian-associated ancestry cluster reportedly showed fewer N-insertions than the roughly 710-donor mean.

CDR1 is SNHLY and CDR2 is FYNNEI in the germline V gene. After removal of 5 bases from V and 3 bases from J, the junction contained 4 bases not matched to a gene. There are 14 residues in the CDR3. PCR involved 60 Vbeta and 13 Jbeta primers. Sequencing was performed with immunoSEQ multiplex PCR; in TCRdb, only in-frame clones are kept and a portion is missing. The sample yields some 120,000 clones, 77% seen once. As concerns this clone: The antigen remains undetermined.

Sample: PBMCs. The chain combines TRBV2 with TRBJ2-3, with 8 positions matching TRBD2. The source of this sequence is a man aged 40-49 years in good health and CMV-seropositive. This CDR3 is CASSSSGRTDTQYF. In DNA, the CDR3 is TGTGCCAGCAGTTCTAGCGGGCGGACAGATACGCAGTATTTT.